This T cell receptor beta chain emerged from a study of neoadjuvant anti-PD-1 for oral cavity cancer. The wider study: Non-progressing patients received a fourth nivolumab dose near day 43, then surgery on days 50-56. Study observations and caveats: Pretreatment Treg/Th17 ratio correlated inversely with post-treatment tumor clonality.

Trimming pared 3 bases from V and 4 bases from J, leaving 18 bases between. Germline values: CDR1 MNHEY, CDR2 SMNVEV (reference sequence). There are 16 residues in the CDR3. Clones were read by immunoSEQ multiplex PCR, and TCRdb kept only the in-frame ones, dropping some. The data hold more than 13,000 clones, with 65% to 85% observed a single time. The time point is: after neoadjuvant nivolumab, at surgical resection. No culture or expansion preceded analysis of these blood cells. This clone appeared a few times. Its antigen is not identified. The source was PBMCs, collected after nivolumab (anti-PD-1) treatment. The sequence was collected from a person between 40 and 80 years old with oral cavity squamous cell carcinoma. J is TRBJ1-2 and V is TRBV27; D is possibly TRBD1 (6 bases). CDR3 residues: CASSFRADGGSYGYTF. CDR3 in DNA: TGTGCCAGCAGTTTCAGGGCGGATGGGGGCAGCTATGGCTACACCTTC.